The source of this T cell receptor (beta chain) is a study of blood T cell repertoires in COVID-19. The CDR3 extends over 14 amino acids. Germline V gives CDR1 LNHDA, CDR2 SQIVND (reference sequence). Trimming took 10 bases from V and 8 from J, leaving 21 bases between them. Some clones are missing from TCRdb's copy, which holds only in-frame ones; the method was immunoSEQ multiplex PCR. Of under 350,000 clones in the sample, approximately 88% are singletons; the top ten hold approximately 2%. This clonotype was obtained from a man over 45 with acute or convalescent COVID-19. Sequences were obtained from peripheral blood. The V and J genes are TRBV19 and TRBJ2-1; D possibly corresponds to TRBD1 (7 bases). The DNA for the CDR3 is TGTGCCAACGGGGGAGGCAGGGGGTGCGATGAGCAGTTCTTC. Translation: CANGGGRGCDEQFF.